These 25 T cell receptor beta chains originate from one sample sequenced in a study of T-cell memory formation after mild COVID-19. TCRdb re-analysed the 5' RACE reads in MiXCR, keeping a single row per CDR3 protein. The table has tens of thousands of distinct CDR3 sequences, approximately 15% seen once. The source material was PBMCs or a T cell subset sorted from them (not recorded which). These receptors all stem from an adult woman who had mild COVID-19 (a few samples of this study predate the infection). Cell type and time point are not known.

This clonotype occurred once. The chain has TRBV29-1 and TRBJ2-3, with TRBD1 identical over 7 bases. Germline V gene lookup returns CDR1 SQVTM and CDR2 ANQGSEA. The V segment lost 0 bases and the J segment 3 bases; nucleotides outside the gene matches: 6. The CDR3 is 15 residues long. The CDR3 sequence is CSVEDFEGATDTQYF. The DNA for the CDR3 is TGCAGCGTTGAAGATTTCGAGGGGGCGACAGATACGCAGTATTTT.

The chain employs TRBV7-9 and TRBJ2-7; D might be TRBD1 or TRBD2, each matching 5 bases. The V and J ends lost 2 bases and 6 bases respectively, with 20 bases between them. There are 16 residues in the CDR3. Looked up from germline, CDR1 is SEHNR and CDR2 is FQNEAQ (reference sequence). The CDR3 protein is CASSLKPTPQRGEQYF. CDR3 sequence (DNA): TGTGCCAGCAGCTTAAAACCGACACCCCAGAGGGGCGAGCAGTACTTC.

The gene calls are TRBV20-1 and TRBJ2-6, with TRBD1 identical over 7 bases. V shed 1 base and J 2 bases; nucleotides not matched to a gene: 2. CDR3 size: 15 residues. From germline, CDR1 is DFQATT and CDR2 SNEGSKA (reference sequence). The CDR3 is CSARGQGAGANVLTF. In DNA, the CDR3 is TGCAGTGCTAGAGGACAGGGAGCTGGGGCCAACGTCCTGACTTTC.

This CDR3 is CASSHETGPGTEAFF. As DNA, the CDR3 is TGTGCCAGCAGCCATGAGACGGGGCCGGGCACTGAAGCTTTCTTT. The rearrangement uses TRBV5-5 and TRBJ1-1, with D possibly TRBD1 on 5 matching bases. Germline V lookup: CDR1 SGHKS, CDR2 YYEKEE (reference sequence). The CDR3 spans 15 residues. V gave up 4 bases and J gave up 4 bases, with 17 bases separating them.

V usage is TRBV27 and J usage is TRBJ2-3; TRBD1 matches 8 bases. The CDR3 sequence is 14 residues long. Germline V gives CDR1 MNHEY, CDR2 SMNVEV (reference sequence). Unmatched junction bases numbered 5, after V lost 5 bases and J lost 4 bases. The CDR3 loop is CASSTRTGPDTQYF. The CDR3 DNA follows: TGTGCCAGCAGTACGCGGACAGGGCCAGATACGCAGTATTTT.

This clonotype was seen only a few times. One end of the junction varies from germline; a read error may be responsible. This chain joins TRBV20-1 and TRBJ2-3, with 7 bases that match TRBD2. Germline CDR1 is DFQATT and CDR2 is SNEGSKA (reference sequence). This CDR3 has 15 residues. This chain's CDR3 is CSARDLAGVTDTQYF. The CDR3 region has the DNA TGCAGTGCTAGAGATTTGGCGGGAGTGACAGATACTCAGTATTTT.

The CDR3 is CASTLVGTVEAFF. The CDR3 nucleotides read TGTGCCAGCACTCTGGTAGGGACAGTCGAAGCTTTCTTT. The J gene is TRBJ1-1, the V gene TRBV7-9; 7 bases agree with TRBD1. From germline, CDR1 is SEHNR and CDR2 FQNEAQ (reference sequence). V shed 7 bases and J 8 bases; nucleotides not matched to a gene: 10. CDR3 length: 13 amino acids.

The genes are TRBV6-2 or TRBV6-3 and TRBJ2-1; weak D call: TRBD2 (5 bases). The CDR3 spans 13 residues. The V end was cut by 8 bases, the J end by 8 bases, with 16 bases between. Germline V gives CDR1 MNHEY, CDR2 SVGEGT. CDR3 coding DNA: TGTGCCAGCTTTGGGTACAGCGGCGATGAGCAGTTCTTC. It encodes CASFGYSGDEQFF.

The rearrangement links TRBV20-1 to TRBJ1-1; 11 nucleotides agree with TRBD1. The ends lost 4 bases at V and 4 bases at J; junction bases unmatched: 11. Germline CDR1 DFQATT, CDR2 SNEGSKA (reference sequence). There are 16 residues in the CDR3. The CDR3 coding sequence is TGCAGTGCTAAAACCTACGGGACAGGGGGGATCACTGAAGCTTTCTTT. Translation: CSAKTYGTGGITEAFF.

J is TRBJ2-7 and V is TRBV4-1; unclear D gene. CDR1 MGHRA and CDR2 YSYEKL come from the germline V gene. This CDR3 spans 14 amino acids. V lost 0 bases and J lost 2, with 8 bases in between. The DNA for the CDR3 is TGCGCCAGCAGCCAAGATGCCACGACCTACGAGCAGTACTTC. Translating gives CASSQDATTYEQYF.

This clonotype has a handful of counts. This chain links TRBV7-9 with TRBJ2-1; D uncertain. V was cut by 5 bases and J by 2 bases, with 16 bases left in between. The CDR3 sequence is 16 residues long. The V gene's germline CDR1 is SEHNR and CDR2 FQNEAQ (reference sequence). CDR3 DNA: TGTGCCAGCAGCGATAGAGACACGTATCCCTACAATGAGCAGTTCTTC. Its translation is CASSDRDTYPYNEQFF.

This chain joins TRBV9 and TRBJ2-2; 9 nucleotides line up with TRBD1. The CDR3 is 16 residues long. The V gene's germline CDR1 is SGDLS and CDR2 YYNGEE. The V segment lost 6 bases and the J segment 2 bases; nucleotides outside the gene matches: 8. CDR3 residues: CASTTLDRGNTGELFF. CDR3 sequence (DNA): TGTGCCAGCACCACCCTGGACAGGGGAAACACCGGGGAGCTGTTTTTT.

V is TRBV11-2 and J is TRBJ2-1, with TRBD2 matching over 10 bases. The CDR3 consists of 15 residues. Germline CDR1 reads SGHAT; CDR2 reads FQNNGV. V was pared by 6 bases and J by 7 bases, with 9 bases of the junction left unmatched. The CDR3 region is CASRPAGGRGNEQFF. As DNA, the CDR3 is TGTGCCAGCAGACCAGCGGGGGGGCGGGGGAATGAGCAGTTCTTC. The complete variable domain, with remaining parts taken from reference TRBV11-2 and TRBJ2-1, reads EAGVAQSPRYKIIEKRQSVAFWCNPISGHATLYWYQQILGQGPKLLIQFQNNGVVDDSQLPKDRFSAERLKGVDSTLKIQPAKLEDSAVYLCASRPAGGRGNEQFFGPGTRLTVL.

This clonotype was recorded a few times. The chain couples TRBV29-1 to TRBJ2-7; D possibly matches TRBD1 or TRBD2 (5 bases each). CDR1 is SQVTM and CDR2 is ANQGSEA in the germline V gene. V gave up 1 base and J gave up 2 bases, with 12 bases separating them. The CDR3 length is 14 residues. CDR3: CSVEVGEYPYEQYF. CDR3 DNA sequence: TGCAGCGTTGAAGTAGGGGAGTACCCCTACGAGCAGTACTTC.

This clonotype was seen a handful of times. V usage is TRBV5-5 and J usage is TRBJ1-1; D is undetermined. V was cut by 4 bases and J by 4 bases, with 11 bases left in between. Germline values: CDR1 SGHKS, CDR2 YYEKEE (reference sequence). This CDR3 has 13 amino acids. The CDR3 region is CASSRTVGTEAFF. The CDR3 DNA reads TGTGCCAGCAGCCGGACCGTGGGCACTGAAGCTTTCTTT. The full variable domain, completed using reference TRBV5-5 and TRBJ1-1, is DAGVTQSPTHLIKTRGQQVTLRCSPISGHKSVSWYQQVLGQGPQFIFQYYEKEERGRGNFPDRFSARQFPNYSSELNVNALLLGDSALYLCASSRTVGTEAFFGQGTRLTVV.

The V and J genes are TRBV27 and TRBJ2-3; 9 nucleotides line up with TRBD2. Germline CDR1 reads MNHEY; CDR2 reads SMNVEV (reference sequence). The CDR3 length is 16 residues. The junction had 7 bases not matched to a gene; V was cut back by 5 bases and J by 1 base. The CDR3 nucleotides read TGTGCCAGCAGTCCAGGACTAGCGTATGGCACAGATACGCAGTATTTT. It specifies CASSPGLAYGTDTQYF.

This clonotype was observed a handful of times. V is TRBV4-2 and J is TRBJ2-7, with 10 nucleotides matching TRBD2. The CDR3 loop spans 16 amino acids. The V gene end was trimmed by 3 bases and the J gene end by 1 base; junction bases not matched to a gene: 6. CDR1 and CDR2 (germline): LGHNA, YNFKEQ. The CDR3 sequence is CASSQEREGRSYEQYF. CDR3 sequence (DNA): TGTGCCAGCAGCCAGGAGCGGGAGGGCCGGTCCTACGAGCAGTACTTC.

The CDR3 bases are TGTGCCAGCAGGTCGGGGAAAAACAACCGCGAGCAGTACTTC. This encodes CASRSGKNNREQYF. V is TRBV27 and J is TRBJ2-7; a weak D match, TRBD2 (5 bases). CDR1 MNHEY and CDR2 SMNVEV come from the germline V gene (reference sequence). CDR3 length equals 14 residues. V gave up 6 bases and J gave up 6 bases, with 18 bases separating them.

V gene TRBV25-1 combines with J gene TRBJ2-3, with TRBD2 matching 10 bases. The CDR3 is 16 residues long. Per the germline V gene, CDR1 is MGHDK and CDR2 is SYGVNS. Trimming removed 5 bases from V and 9 bases from J; junction bases left unmatched: 14. The DNA of the CDR3 is TGTGCCAGCAGTCATACGGGACTAGCGATCGACGACACGCAGTATTTT. Translated, it gives CASSHTGLAIDDTQYF.

The gene calls are TRBV7-8 and TRBJ2-1; 16 bases match TRBD2. The CDR3 spans 19 residues. Germline CDR1 is SGHVS and CDR2 is FQNEAQ. With 5 bases clipped from V and 4 bases from J, the junction kept 11 bases outside the gene matches. Here the CDR3 DNA reads TGTGCCAGCAGCCCGACCGGGACTAGCGGGAGGGCATCGTACAATGAGCAGTTCTTC. Its translation is CASSPTGTSGRASYNEQFF.

The sample holds a few counts of this clonotype. The V call is TRBV24-1, the J call TRBJ2-7; D call uncertain. The CDR3 covers 10 residues. Trimming stripped 12 bases from V and 2 bases from J, with 7 bases between. CDR1 and CDR2 (germline): KGHDR, SFDVKD. The CDR3 reads CAAATYEQYF. The CDR3 coding sequence is TGTGCCGCCGCGACCTACGAGCAGTACTTC.

The chain employs TRBV7-6 and TRBJ2-1; 12 bases line up with TRBD2. Trimming took 1 base from V and 2 from J; bases not matched to a gene: 9. CDR3 length: 19 residues. The germline CDR1 and CDR2 sequences are SGHVS and FNYEAQ. CDR3 sequence reads: CASSLELAGGPSAYNEQFF. The CDR3 DNA sequence: TGTGCCAGCAGCTTAGAACTAGCGGGGGGCCCATCCGCCTACAATGAGCAGTTCTTC. Looking up the rest from reference TRBV7-6 and TRBJ2-1 gives the full variable domain: GAGVSQSPRYKVTKRGQDVALRCDPISGHVSLYWYRQALGQGPEFLTYFNYEAQQDKSGLPNDRFSAERPEGSISTLTIQRTEQRDSAMYRCASSLELAGGPSAYNEQFFGPGTRLTVL.

Only a few counts were recorded for this clonotype. The V and J genes are TRBV7-9 and TRBJ2-1, with D tentatively TRBD1 (6 bases). With 1 base removed from V and 12 bases from J, the gap between germline ends came to 7 bases. CDR1 and CDR2 (germline): SEHNR, FQNEAQ (reference sequence). There are 11 residues in the CDR3. CDR3: CASSLGQVQFF. In DNA, the CDR3 is TGTGCCAGCAGCTTAGGACAGGTGCAGTTCTTC.

This clonotype turned up a few times. The chain carries TRBV4-1 and TRBJ2-2; D may be TRBD2 (6 bases). The CDR3 has 15 residues. V shed 0 bases and J shed 6 bases, with 11 bases lying between them. The germline CDR1 and CDR2 sequences are MGHRA and YSYEKL. CDR3 loop: CASSQDPGGSGELFF. DNA of the CDR3: TGCGCCAGCAGCCAAGATCCTGGGGGGTCCGGGGAGCTGTTTTTT.

This clonotype was seen more than once but under ten times. The V and J genes are TRBV15 and TRBJ2-1, with D possibly being TRBD1 or TRBD2 (6 bases each). V was trimmed by 1 base and J by 10 bases, leaving 14 bases between them. Per germline, CDR1 LNHNV and CDR2 YYDKDF (reference sequence). The CDR3 contains 14 residues. CDR3 coding DNA: TGTGCCACCAGCAGAGTCCCAGGGGCGGGAGAGCAGTTCTTC. Its translation is CATSRVPGAGEQFF. Based on the CDR3 plus reference TRBV15 and TRBJ2-1, the full variable domain is DAMVIQNPRYQVTQFGKPVTLSCSQTLNHNVMYWYQQKSSQAPKLLFHYYDKDFNNEADTPDNFQSRRPNTSFCFLDIRSPGLGDTAMYLCATSRVPGAGEQFFGPGTRLTVL.